This note documents a single TCR beta chain sequence. Its target is unknown. These data are taken from a study of CD8 T cell repertoires and HIV-1 epitope variants. The wider study: T cells were stimulated with Twenty-five Gag and Nef peptides separately. Epitopes were three Gag families plus Nef HW9 and YT9. Study-wide results and caveats: Nef KF9 drew roughly five clonotypes and HW9 one, without TAALDMSHF responses.

TCRdb's copy holds only in-frame clones and misses some; the assay was immunoSEQ multiplex PCR. Of about 4,800 clones listed, 66% are singletons. V lost 7 bases to trimming and J lost 7 bases; unmatched junction nucleotides: 12. This CDR3 has 16 amino acids. Looked up from germline, CDR1 is SNHLY and CDR2 is FYNNEI. The chain couples TRBV2 to TRBJ2-1; 11 positions agree with TRBD2. The sample consisted of cultured CD8+ T cells derived from PBMCs. The sequence came from a male donor with HIV. In DNA, the CDR3 is TGTGCCAGCAATCCTCTGACTAGCGGGGAGTGGAATGAGCAGTTCTTC. It specifies CASNPLTSGEWNEQFF.